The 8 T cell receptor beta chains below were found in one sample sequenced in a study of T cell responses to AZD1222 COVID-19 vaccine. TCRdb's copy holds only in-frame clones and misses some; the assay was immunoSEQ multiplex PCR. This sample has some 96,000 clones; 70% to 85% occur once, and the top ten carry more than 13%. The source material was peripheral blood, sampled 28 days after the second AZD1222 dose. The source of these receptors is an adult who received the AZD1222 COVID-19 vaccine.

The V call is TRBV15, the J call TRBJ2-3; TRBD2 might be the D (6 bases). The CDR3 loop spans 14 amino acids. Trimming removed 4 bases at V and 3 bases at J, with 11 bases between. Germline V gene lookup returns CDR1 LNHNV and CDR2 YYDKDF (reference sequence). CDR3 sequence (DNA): TGTGCCACCAGCAACCACGGGGGAACAGATACGCAGTATTTT. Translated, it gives CATSNHGGTDTQYF.

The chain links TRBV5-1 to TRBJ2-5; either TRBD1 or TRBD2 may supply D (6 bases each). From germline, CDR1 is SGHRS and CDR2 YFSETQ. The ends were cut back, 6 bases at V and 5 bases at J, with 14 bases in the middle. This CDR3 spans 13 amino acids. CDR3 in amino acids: CASTGAEMETQYF. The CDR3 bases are TGCGCCAGCACGGGGGCAGAGATGGAGACCCAGTACTTC.

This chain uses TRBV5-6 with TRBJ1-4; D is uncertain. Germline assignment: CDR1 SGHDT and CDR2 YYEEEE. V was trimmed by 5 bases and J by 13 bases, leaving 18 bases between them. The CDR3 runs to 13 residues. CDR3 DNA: TGTGCCAGCAGTCGGCAGTCACGCGGAGGACTGTTTTTT. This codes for CASSRQSRGGLFF.

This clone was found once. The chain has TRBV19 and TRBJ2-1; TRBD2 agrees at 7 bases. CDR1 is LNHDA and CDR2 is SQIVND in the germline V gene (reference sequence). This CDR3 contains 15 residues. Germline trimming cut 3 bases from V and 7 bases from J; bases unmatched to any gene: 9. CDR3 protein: CASSMRDYEKNEQFF. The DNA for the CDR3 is TGTGCCAGTAGTATGCGGGACTACGAGAAGAATGAGCAGTTCTTC.

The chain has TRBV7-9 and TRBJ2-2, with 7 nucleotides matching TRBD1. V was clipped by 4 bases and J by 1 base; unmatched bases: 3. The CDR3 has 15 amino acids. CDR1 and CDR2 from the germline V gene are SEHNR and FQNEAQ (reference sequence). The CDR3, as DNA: TGTGCCAGCAGCTATGGGACAGTGAACACCGGGGAGCTGTTTTTT. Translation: CASSYGTVNTGELFF.

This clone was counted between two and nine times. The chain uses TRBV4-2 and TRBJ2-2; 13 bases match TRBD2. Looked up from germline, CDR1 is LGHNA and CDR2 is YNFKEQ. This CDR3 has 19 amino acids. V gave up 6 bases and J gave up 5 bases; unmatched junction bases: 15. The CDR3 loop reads CASRIAGGLAGRLTGELFF. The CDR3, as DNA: TGTGCCAGCAGGATAGCCGGGGGACTAGCGGGACGTCTGACCGGGGAGCTGTTTTTT.

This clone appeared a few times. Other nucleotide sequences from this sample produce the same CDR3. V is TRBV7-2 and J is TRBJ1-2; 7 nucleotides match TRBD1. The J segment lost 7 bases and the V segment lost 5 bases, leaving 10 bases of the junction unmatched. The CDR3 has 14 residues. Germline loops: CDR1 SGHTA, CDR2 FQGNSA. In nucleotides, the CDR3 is TGTGCCAGCAGCCTACTGACAGGGTCGGGTGGCTACACCTTC. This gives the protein CASSLLTGSGGYTF. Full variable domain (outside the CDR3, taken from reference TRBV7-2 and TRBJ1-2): GAGVSQSPSNKVTEKGKDVELRCDPISGHTALYWYRQSLGQGLEFLIYFQGNSAPDKSGLPSDRFSAERTGGSVSTLTIQRTQQEDSAVYLCASSLLTGSGGYTFGSGTRLTVV.

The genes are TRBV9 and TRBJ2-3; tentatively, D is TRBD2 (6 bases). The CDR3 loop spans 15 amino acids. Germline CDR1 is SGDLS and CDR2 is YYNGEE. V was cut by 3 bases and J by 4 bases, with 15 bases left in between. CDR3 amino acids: CASSASSDWADTQYF. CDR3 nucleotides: TGTGCCAGCAGCGCATCTAGCGATTGGGCAGATACGCAGTATTTT.